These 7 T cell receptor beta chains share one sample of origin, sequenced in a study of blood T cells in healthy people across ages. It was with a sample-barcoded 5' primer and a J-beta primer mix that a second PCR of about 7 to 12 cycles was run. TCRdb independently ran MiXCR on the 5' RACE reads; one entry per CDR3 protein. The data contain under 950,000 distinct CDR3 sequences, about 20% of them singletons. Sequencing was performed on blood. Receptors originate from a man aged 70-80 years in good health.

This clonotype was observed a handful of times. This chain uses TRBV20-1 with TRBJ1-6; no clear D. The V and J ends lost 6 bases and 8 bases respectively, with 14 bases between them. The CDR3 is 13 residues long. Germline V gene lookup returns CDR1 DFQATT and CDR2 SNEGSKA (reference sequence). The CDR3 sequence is CSARTFGDSPLHF. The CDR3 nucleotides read TGCAGTGCCAGGACTTTCGGAGATTCACCCCTCCACTTT.

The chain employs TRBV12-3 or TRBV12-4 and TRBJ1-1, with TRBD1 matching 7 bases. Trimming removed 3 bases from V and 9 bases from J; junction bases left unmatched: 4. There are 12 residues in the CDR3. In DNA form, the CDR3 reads TGTGCCAGCAGTTTTTACAGGGGCCAAGCTTTCTTT. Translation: CASSFYRGQAFF.

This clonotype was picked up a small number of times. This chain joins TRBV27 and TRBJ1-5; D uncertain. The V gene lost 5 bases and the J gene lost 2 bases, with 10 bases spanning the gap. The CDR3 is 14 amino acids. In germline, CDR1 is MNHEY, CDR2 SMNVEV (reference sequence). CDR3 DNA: TGTGCCAGCAGTCAGGCTTGGGGCAATCAGCCCCAGCATTTT. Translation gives CASSQAWGNQPQHF.

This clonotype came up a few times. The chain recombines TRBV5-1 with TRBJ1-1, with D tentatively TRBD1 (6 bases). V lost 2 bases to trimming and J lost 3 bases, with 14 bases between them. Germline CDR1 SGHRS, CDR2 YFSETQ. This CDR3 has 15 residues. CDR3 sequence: CASSFRRGGHTEAFF. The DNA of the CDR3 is TGCGCCAGCAGCTTCAGGCGGGGGGGCCACACTGAAGCTTTCTTT.

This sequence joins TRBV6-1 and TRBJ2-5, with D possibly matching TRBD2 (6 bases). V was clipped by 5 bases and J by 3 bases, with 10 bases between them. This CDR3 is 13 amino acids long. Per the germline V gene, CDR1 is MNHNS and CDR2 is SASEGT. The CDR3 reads CASSLAREETQYF. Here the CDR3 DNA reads TGTGCCAGCAGTCTAGCGAGGGAAGAGACCCAGTACTTC.

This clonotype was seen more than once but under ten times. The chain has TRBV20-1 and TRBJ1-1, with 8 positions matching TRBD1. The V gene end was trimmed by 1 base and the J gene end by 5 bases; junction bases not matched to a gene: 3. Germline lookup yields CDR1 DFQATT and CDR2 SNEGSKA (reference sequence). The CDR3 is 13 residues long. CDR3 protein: CSARGDRLTEAFF. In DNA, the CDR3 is TGCAGTGCTAGAGGGGACAGGCTAACTGAAGCTTTCTTT.

The CDR3 nucleotides are TGCGCCAGCGGCTGGACAGGGAGGGACTATGGCTACACCTTC. This encodes CASGWTGRDYGYTF. The V gene is TRBV5-1, the J gene TRBJ1-2, with TRBD1 identical over 8 bases. The V and J ends lost 7 bases and 3 bases, in that order; junction bases with no gene match: 8. The length of the CDR3 is 14 residues. Germline CDR1 SGHRS, CDR2 YFSETQ.